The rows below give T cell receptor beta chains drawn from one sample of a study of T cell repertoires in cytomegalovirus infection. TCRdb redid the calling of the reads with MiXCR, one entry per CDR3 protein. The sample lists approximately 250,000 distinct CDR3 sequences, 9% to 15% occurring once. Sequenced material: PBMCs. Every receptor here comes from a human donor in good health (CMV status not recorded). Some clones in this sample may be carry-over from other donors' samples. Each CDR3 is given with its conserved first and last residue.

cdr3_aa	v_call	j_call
CASSQDLTPFSGNTIYF	TRBV4-1	TRBJ1-3
CASSFSRAPGRQKPQHF	TRBV27	TRBJ1-5
CASSYSREVRETQYF	TRBV6-5	TRBJ2-5
CSLGTGGRDTEAFF	TRBV29-1	TRBJ1-1
CASTDDRGSVNYGYTF	TRBV28	TRBJ1-2
CASSSTGQVKYF	TRBV12-3/TRBV12-4	TRBJ2-7
CASSLGGQGLETQYF	TRBV7-2	TRBJ2-5
CAIRGLGMNTEAFF	TRBV19	TRBJ1-1
CSVASDSLNSPLHF	TRBV29-1	TRBJ1-6
CASSPGTPRLFF	TRBV9	TRBJ2-2
CASSQDRESNQPQHF	TRBV4-3	TRBJ1-5